Here is one T cell receptor beta chain with its context. The target antigen is unknown. This sample was taken from a study of PD-1 blockade in classical Hodgkin lymphoma. The V gene lost 0 bases and the J gene lost 1 base, with 9 bases spanning the gap. This CDR3 has 15 amino acids. Germline V gene data show CDR1 as LGHNT and CDR2 as FRNRAP. Assay used: immunoSEQ multiplex PCR; TCRdb lists only in-frame clones, some missing. Among about 20,000 clones listed, more than 80% were seen once. The study's findings and limits: Those patients who began receiving nivolumab less than 1 year after ASCT had lower diversity, and they were excluded. Compared with baseline, CD4+ but not CD8+ TCR diversity had risen significantly by C4D1.

The time point: cycle 4 day 1 (C4D1), after more than five weeks of nivolumab. The patients all showed relapse after autologous stem cell transplantation, while their brentuximab vedotin exposure varied. Thawed PBMCs were subjected to magnetic negative selection, which yielded isolated CD8+ T cells. The sample consisted of CD8+ T cells from blood, taken before the fourth cycle of nivolumab. The V and J genes are TRBV12-5 and TRBJ2-5; no firm D call. This receptor was identified in a human donor with classical Hodgkin lymphoma. The CDR3: CASGLVLRTQETQYF. Written as DNA, the CDR3 is TGTGCTAGTGGTTTGGTACTTAGGACCCAAGAGACCCAGTACTTC.